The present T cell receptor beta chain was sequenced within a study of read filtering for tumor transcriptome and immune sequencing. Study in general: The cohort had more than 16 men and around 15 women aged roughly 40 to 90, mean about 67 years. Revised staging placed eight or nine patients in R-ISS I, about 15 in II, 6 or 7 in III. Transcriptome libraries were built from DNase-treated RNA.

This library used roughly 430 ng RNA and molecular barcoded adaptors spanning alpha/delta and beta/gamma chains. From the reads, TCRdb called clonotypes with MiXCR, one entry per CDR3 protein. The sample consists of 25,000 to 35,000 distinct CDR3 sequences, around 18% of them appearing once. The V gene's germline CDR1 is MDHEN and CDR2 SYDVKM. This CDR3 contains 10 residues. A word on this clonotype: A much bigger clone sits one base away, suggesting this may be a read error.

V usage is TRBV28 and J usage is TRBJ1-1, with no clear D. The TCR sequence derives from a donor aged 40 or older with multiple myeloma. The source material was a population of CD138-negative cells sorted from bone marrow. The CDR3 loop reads CASSQERAQF. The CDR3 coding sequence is TGTGCCAGCAGTCAGGAACGGGCCCAATTT.